This T cell receptor (beta chain) originates from a study of CD8 T cells in Susac syndrome. Germline lookup yields CDR1 MNHEY and CDR2 SVGAGI. V dropped 1 base and J dropped 2; count of bases not matched to a gene: 3. CDR3 size: 16 residues. Reverse transcription used about 0.45 to 1 ug RNA and random hexamers. TCRdb reprocessed the immunoSEQ multiplex PCR reads via MiXCR and lists one record per CDR3 protein. The sample includes about 47,000 distinct CDR3 sequences, 92% of them seen just once. Specimen: CD8+ T cells from PBMCs. This chain connects TRBV6-5 to TRBJ2-1; 9 positions match TRBD2. This receptor was obtained from a human donor in good health. CDR3 sequence reads: CASSYWREGPYNEQFF. The CDR3, as DNA: TGTGCCAGCAGTTACTGGCGGGAGGGCCCCTACAATGAGCAGTTCTTC.